This TCR beta chain derives from a study of T-cell reconstitution after alpha-beta-depleted transplantation in children (TCRdb year 2016). General notes on the study: Using TCR repertoire profiling, the study quantitatively followed how T-cell immune reconstitution unfolded in children after TCRalphabeta/CD19-depleted allogeneic hematopoietic cell transplantation. General study outcomes and caveats: The apparently early recovery of alphabetaT-cell counts about two months after transplant reportedly depended on only several hundred rapidly expanded clones that came from non-depleted graft cells. In some patients, the high TCRbeta diversity seen at day 60 was put down to recipient T cells and intrathymic progenitors that had survived conditioning. The frequencies of hyperexpanded clones fell over the following months, and after one year, T-cell counts and TCRbeta diversity were mostly attributed to newly produced T cells.

This clonotype occurred many times. Its antigen remains undetermined. The input lacks base qualities; no much larger clone sits a single base away. Libraries were built with PCR. Sequenced on an Illumina HiSeq 2500. TCR library preparation used molecular barcoding, with unique molecular identifiers applied to normalize quantification of the TCRbeta repertoire. TCRdb cleaned the public reads at Q25 with fastp, built clones with MiXCR and kept in-frame beta chains. Duplicate CDR3 protein sequences are folded into a single record with the most common DNA and genes. This sample is represented by 450,000 to 600,000 distinct CDR3 sequences; over 9.5% of them were singletons. The ten biggest clones cover about 2% of the sample. The CDR3 spans 13 residues, from the cysteine through the phenylalanine. The read is trimmed to its CDR3 DNA, 39 bases read in frame from base 1. CDR1 and CDR2, per the germline V gene (reference sequence), are LGHDT and YNNKEL. At the junction V is shortened by 3 bases and J by 2 bases, with 8 bases in between.

Read against the paper, the sample's treatment or condition label means: allogeneic hematopoietic cell transplantation with graft depleted of TCRalphabeta T cells and CD19 B cells. Transplant recipients were children who received TCRalphabeta/CD19-depleted allogeneic hematopoietic cell grafts. The starting material was PBMCs, obtained before TCRalphabeta/CD19-depleted stem cell transplant. This receptor was identified in a child aged 2-15 years with inherited bone marrow failure, due to receive a stem cell transplant. The receptor chain draws on TRBV3-1 and TRBJ2-7; the D gene identity is not certain. The nucleotide sequence reads TGTGCCAGCAGCCATGGAATCACCTACGAGCAGTACTTC. Its protein is CASSHGITYEQYF.